This T cell receptor beta chain was identified during a study of cytomegalovirus exposure and HLA in healthy donors. Though probably carrying unrecorded immune exposures, donors were nominally healthy at sampling. This clone occurred a few times. The target antigen is unknown. Whole-study findings and limits: CMV serostatus was the sole immune exposure data available. There were approximately 150 TCR beta chains listed as cytomegalovirus-associated. It was reported in a later analysis that an Asian-associated ancestry cluster showed fewer N-insertions than the 666-donor mean.

PCR primers comprised 60 Vbeta and 13 Jbeta primers. Sequenced by immunoSEQ multiplex PCR; TCRdb stores in-frame clones only, minus some. The sample has tens of thousands of clones; roughly two thirds are singletons. Germline CDR1 is SGHRS and CDR2 is YFSETQ. CDR3 size: 15 residues. Trimming cost V 4 bases and J 6 bases; bases outside gene matches: 12. V is TRBV5-1 and J is TRBJ1-2, with 7 bases matching TRBD1. Input material: PBMCs. This clonotype was obtained from a woman in her 50s in good health and CMV-seropositive. Written as DNA, the CDR3 is TGCGCCAGCAGCCCCTTTGACAGGGAGGCCGATGGCTACACCTTC. Translation: CASSPFDREADGYTF. The full variable domain, with the rest looked up from reference TRBV5-1 and TRBJ1-2, is KAGVTQTPRYLIKTRGQQVTLSCSPISGHRSVSWYQQTPGQGLQFLFEYFSETQRNKGNFPGRFSGRQFSNSRSEMNVSTLELGDSALYLCASSPFDREADGYTFGSGTRLTVV.